The T cell receptor (beta chain) described here comes from a study of radiation and T cells in renal cell carcinoma. Whole-study results and caveats: Top tumor clonotypes rose in blood 2 weeks post-radiation, then contracted.

Per germline, CDR1 MNHEY and CDR2 SMNVEV (reference sequence). There are 18 residues in the CDR3. V was clipped by 0 bases and J by 1 base, with 18 bases between them. Here immunoSEQ multiplex PCR was the method, and the copy in TCRdb shows in-frame clones only, minus some. The sample has roughly 120,000 clones; 82% are singletons. Comment on this clone: Its antigen remains unknown.

The time point is: baseline pretreatment blood. Treatment reported: 15 Gy SBRT to primary tumor, nephrectomy 4 weeks later. Blood was sampled at baseline, 2 weeks and 4 weeks after SBRT. The patient's renal cell carcinoma had clear cell pathology. The gene calls are TRBV27 and TRBJ1-1, with D possibly being TRBD1 (6 bases). Sequencing used blood, obtained from a patient whose treatment included radiotherapy and nephrectomy. This receptor was identified in a woman aged 55-69 years with renal cell carcinoma. The CDR3 spells CASSLSGGPHRQNTEAFF. The CDR3, as DNA: TGTGCCAGCAGTTTATCGGGGGGGCCCCACAGACAGAACACTGAAGCTTTCTTT.